This entry features one TCR beta chain sequence. This entry is derived from a study of blood T cell repertoires in COVID-19. About the study: The cDNA or gDNA used as material had been derived from T cells, B-cell-depleted T cells, or PBMCs.

Original methodology: Cell counts per sample came from amplifying reference gene primers. Here immunoSEQ multiplex PCR was the method, and the copy in TCRdb shows in-frame clones only, minus some. V and J calls and clone size are as listed in that table; D and trimming were resolved from the DNA. The sample has 55,000 to 65,000 clones, about 90% seen once. V was pared by 6 bases and J by 4 bases, with 13 bases between. CDR1 and CDR2 from the germline V gene are MNHEY and SVGAGI. The CDR3 has 13 residues. The source is a man aged 55 to 70 with acute or convalescent COVID-19. Sequenced sample: peripheral blood. This chain joins TRBV6-5 and TRBJ2-7; possible D gene TRBD1, 6 bases. The DNA of the CDR3 is TGTGCCAGCAGAGGAGACAGGTTGTACGAGCAGTACTTC. This encodes CASRGDRLYEQYF.